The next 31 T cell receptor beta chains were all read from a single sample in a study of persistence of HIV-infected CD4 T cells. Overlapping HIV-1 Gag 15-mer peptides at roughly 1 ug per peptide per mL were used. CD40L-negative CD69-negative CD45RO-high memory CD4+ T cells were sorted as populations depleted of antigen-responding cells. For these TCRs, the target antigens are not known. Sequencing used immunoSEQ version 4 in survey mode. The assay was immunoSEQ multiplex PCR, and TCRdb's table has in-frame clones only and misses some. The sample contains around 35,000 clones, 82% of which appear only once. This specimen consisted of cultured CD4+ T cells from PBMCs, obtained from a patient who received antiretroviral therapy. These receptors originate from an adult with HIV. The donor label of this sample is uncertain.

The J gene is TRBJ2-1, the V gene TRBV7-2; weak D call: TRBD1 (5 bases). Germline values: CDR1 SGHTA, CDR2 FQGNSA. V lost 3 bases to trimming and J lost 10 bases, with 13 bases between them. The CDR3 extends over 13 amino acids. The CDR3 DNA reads TGTGCCAGCAGCTTGATCAGGGTAGGGGAGCAGTTCTTC. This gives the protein CASSLIRVGEQFF.

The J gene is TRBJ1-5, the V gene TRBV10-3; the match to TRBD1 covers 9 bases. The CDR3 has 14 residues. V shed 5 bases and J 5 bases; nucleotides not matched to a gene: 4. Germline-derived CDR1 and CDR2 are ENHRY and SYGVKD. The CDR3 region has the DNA TGTGCCATCAGTTCGGACAGGGGCGATCAGCCCCAGCATTTT. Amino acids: CAISSDRGDQPQHF.

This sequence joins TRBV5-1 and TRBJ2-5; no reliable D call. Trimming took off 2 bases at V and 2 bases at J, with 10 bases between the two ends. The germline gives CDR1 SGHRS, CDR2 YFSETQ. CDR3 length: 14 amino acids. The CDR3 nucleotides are TGCGCCAGCAGCTTAATGTCAGAACAAGAGACCCAGTACTTC. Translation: CASSLMSEQETQYF.

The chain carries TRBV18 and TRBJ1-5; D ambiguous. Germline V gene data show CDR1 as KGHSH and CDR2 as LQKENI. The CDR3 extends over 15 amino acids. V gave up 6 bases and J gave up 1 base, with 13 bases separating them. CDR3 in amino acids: CASSPPGSSNQPQHF. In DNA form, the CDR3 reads TGTGCCAGCTCCCCTCCCGGGTCCAGCAATCAGCCCCAGCATTTT.

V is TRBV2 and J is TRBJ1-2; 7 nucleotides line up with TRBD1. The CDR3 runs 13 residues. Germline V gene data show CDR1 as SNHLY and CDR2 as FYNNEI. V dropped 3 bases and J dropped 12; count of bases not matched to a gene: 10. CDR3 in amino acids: CASSEGRQGPHTF. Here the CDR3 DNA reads TGTGCCAGCAGTGAGGGCCGACAGGGCCCTCACACCTTC.

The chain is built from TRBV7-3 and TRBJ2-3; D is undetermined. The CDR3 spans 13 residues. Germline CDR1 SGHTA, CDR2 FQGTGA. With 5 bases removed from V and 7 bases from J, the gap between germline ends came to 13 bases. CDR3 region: CASSPRPFHTQYF. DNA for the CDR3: TGTGCCAGCAGCCCGAGACCTTTCCATACGCAGTATTTT.

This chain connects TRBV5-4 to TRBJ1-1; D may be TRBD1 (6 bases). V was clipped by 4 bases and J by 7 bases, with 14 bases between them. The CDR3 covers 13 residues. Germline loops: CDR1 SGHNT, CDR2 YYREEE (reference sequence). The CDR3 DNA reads TGTGCCAGCAGCCACAGGGAATTTGGTGAAGCTTTCTTT. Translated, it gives CASSHREFGEAFF. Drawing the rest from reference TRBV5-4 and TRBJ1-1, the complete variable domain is ETGVTQSPTHLIKTRGQQVTLRCSSQSGHNTVSWYQQALGQGPQFIFQYYREEENGRGNFPPRFSGLQFPNYSSELNVNALELDDSALYLCASSHREFGEAFFGQGTRLTVV.

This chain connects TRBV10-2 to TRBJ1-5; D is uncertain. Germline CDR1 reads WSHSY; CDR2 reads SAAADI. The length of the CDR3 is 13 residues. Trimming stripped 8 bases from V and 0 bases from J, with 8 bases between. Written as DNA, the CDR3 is TGCGCCAGCGGAGGGCTTAGCAATCAGCCCCAGCATTTT. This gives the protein CASGGLSNQPQHF.

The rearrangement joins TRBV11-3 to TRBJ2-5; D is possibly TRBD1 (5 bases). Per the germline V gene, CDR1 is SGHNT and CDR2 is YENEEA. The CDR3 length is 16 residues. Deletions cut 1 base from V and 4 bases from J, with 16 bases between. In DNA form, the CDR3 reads TGTGCCAGCAGCTTAGCCGGACACGGTTGGGGAGAGACCCAGTACTTC. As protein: CASSLAGHGWGETQYF.

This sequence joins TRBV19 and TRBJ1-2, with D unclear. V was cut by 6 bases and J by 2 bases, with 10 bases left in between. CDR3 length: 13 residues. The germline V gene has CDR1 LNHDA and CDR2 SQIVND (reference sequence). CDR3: CASSPQVNYGYTF. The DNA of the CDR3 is TGTGCCAGTAGCCCCCAGGTGAACTATGGCTACACCTTC.

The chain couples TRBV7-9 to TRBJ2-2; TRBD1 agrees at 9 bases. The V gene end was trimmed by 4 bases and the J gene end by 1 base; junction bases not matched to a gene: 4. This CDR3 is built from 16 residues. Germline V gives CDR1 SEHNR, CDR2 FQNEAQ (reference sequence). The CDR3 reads CASSSTGGRNTGELFF. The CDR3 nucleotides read TGTGCCAGCAGCTCCACAGGGGGCAGGAACACCGGGGAGCTGTTTTTT.

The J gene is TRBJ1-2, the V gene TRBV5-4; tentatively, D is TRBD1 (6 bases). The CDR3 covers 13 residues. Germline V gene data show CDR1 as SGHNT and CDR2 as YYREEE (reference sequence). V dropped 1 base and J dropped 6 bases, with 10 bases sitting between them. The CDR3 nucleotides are TGTGCCAGCAGCTTGCGCCACAGGGATGGCTACACCTTC. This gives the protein CASSLRHRDGYTF. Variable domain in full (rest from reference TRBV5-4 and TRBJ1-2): ETGVTQSPTHLIKTRGQQVTLRCSSQSGHNTVSWYQQALGQGPQFIFQYYREEENGRGNFPPRFSGLQFPNYSSELNVNALELDDSALYLCASSLRHRDGYTFGSGTRLTVV.

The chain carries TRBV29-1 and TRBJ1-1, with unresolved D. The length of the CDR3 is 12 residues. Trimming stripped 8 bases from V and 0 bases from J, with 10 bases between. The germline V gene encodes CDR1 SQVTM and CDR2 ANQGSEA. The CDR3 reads CSSGGLNTEAFF. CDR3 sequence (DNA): TGCAGCTCCGGAGGGTTGAACACTGAAGCTTTCTTT. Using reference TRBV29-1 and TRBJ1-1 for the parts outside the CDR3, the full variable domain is SAVISQKPSRDICQRGTSLTIQCQVDSQVTMMFWYRQQPGQSLTLIATANQGSEATYESGFVIDKFPISRPNLTFSTLTVSNMSPEDSSIYLCSSGGLNTEAFFGQGTRLTVV.

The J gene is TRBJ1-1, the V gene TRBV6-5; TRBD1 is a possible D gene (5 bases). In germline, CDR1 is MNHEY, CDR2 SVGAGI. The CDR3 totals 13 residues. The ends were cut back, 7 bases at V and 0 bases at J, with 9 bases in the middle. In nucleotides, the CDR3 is TGTGCCAGCATTCGGGGCATGAACACTGAAGCTTTCTTT. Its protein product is CASIRGMNTEAFF.

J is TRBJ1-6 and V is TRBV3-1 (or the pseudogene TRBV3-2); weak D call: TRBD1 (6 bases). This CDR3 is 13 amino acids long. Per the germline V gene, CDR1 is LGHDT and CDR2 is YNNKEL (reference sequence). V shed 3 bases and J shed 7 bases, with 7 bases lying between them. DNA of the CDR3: TGTGCCAGCAGCCAGGGGACAAATTCACCCCTCCACTTT. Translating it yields CASSQGTNSPLHF.

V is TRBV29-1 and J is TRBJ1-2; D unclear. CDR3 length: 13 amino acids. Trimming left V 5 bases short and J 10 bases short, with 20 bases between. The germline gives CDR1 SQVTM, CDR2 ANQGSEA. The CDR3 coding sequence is TGCAGCGTTACTCAAGGATTGTACATTGACTACACCTTC. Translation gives CSVTQGLYIDYTF.

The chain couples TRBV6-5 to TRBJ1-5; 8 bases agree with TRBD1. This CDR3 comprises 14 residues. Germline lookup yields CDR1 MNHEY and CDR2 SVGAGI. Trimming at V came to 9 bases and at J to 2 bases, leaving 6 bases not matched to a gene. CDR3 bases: TGTGCCAGTATTCAACAGGGGGGCAATCAGCCCCAGCATTTT. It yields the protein CASIQQGGNQPQHF.

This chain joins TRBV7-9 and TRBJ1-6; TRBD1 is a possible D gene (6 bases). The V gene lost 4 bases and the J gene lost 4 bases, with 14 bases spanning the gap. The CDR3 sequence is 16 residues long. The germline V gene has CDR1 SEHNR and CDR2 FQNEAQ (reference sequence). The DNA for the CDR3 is TGTGCCAGCAGCTCCGACAGGATGGGTTATAATTCACCCCTCCACTTT. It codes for CASSSDRMGYNSPLHF. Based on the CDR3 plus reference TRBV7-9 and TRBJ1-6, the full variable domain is DTGVSQNPRHKITKRGQNVTFRCDPISEHNRLYWYRQTLGQGPEFLTYFQNEAQLEKSRLLSDRFSAERPKGSFSTLEIQRTEQGDSAMYLCASSSDRMGYNSPLHFGNGTRLTVT.

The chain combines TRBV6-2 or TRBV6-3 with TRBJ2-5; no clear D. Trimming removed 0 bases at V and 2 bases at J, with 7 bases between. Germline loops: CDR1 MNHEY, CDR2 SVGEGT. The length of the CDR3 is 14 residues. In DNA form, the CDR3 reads TGTGCCAGCAGTTACTCTGCGGTGCAAGAGACCCAGTACTTC. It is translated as CASSYSAVQETQYF.

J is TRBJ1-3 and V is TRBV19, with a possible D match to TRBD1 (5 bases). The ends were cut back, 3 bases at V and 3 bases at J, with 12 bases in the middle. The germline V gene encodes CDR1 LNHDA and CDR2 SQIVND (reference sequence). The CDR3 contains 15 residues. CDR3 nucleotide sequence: TGTGCCAGTAGTATTACTCAGGGAAGTGGAAACACCATATATTTT. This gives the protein CASSITQGSGNTIYF.

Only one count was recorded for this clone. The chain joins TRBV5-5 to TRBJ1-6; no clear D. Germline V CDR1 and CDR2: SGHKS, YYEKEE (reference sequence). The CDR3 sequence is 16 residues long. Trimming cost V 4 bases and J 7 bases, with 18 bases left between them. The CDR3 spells CASSPQTSAANSPLHF. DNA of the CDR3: TGTGCCAGCAGCCCCCAGACCAGCGCGGCGAATTCACCCCTCCACTTT. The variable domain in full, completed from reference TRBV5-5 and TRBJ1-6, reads DAGVTQSPTHLIKTRGQQVTLRCSPISGHKSVSWYQQVLGQGPQFIFQYYEKEERGRGNFPDRFSARQFPNYSSELNVNALLLGDSALYLCASSPQTSAANSPLHFGNGTRLTVT.

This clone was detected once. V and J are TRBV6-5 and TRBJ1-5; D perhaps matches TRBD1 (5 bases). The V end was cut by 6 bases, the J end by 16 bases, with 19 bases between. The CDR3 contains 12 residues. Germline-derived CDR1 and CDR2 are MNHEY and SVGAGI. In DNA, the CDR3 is TGTGCCAGCAGATCGGAAAGAGGGGTGTGTCATTTT. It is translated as CASRSERGVCHF.

The CDR3 here is CASSSPTGARTEAFF. The CDR3 DNA reads TGTGCCAGCAGCTCACCGACAGGGGCGAGGACTGAAGCTTTCTTT. The rearrangement uses TRBV13 and TRBJ1-1; 8 nucleotides agree with TRBD1. CDR1 and CDR2 (germline): PRHDT, FYEKMQ (reference sequence). The junction had 9 bases not matched to a gene; V was cut back by 4 bases and J by 5 bases. This CDR3 has 15 amino acids.

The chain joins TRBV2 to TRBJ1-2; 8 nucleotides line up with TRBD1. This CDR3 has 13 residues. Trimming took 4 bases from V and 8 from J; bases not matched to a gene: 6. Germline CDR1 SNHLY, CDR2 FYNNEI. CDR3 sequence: CASSGGRGQGYTF. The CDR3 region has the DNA TGTGCCAGCAGTGGGGGCAGGGGGCAAGGCTACACCTTC.

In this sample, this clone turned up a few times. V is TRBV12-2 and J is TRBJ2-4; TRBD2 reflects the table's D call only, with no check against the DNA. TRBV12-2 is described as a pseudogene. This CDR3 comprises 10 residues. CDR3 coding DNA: TGTGCAAGTCTGTCGGGCATTCAGTACTTC. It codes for CASLSGIQYF.

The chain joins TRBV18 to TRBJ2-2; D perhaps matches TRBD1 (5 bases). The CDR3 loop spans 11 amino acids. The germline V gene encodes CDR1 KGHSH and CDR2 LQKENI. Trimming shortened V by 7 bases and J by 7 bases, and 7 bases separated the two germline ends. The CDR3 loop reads CASLTDGELFF. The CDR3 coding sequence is TGTGCCAGCTTGACAGACGGGGAGCTGTTTTTT.

The CDR3 nucleotides are TGTGCCGCCGGCGGGGGGACCGGGGCCAACGTCCTGACTTTC. It codes for CAAGGGTGANVLTF. V gene TRBV24-1 combines with J gene TRBJ2-6, with 8 nucleotides matching TRBD2. This CDR3 is built from 14 residues. Germline V gene sequence: CDR1 KGHDR, CDR2 SFDVKD. V shed 12 bases, J shed 4 bases, and the junction held 7 bases outside the gene matches.

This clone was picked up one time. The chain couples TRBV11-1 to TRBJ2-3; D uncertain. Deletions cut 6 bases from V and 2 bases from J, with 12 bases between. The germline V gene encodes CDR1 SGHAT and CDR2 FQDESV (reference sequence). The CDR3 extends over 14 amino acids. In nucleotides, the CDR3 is TGTGCCAGCAGTGTAGGGTTACTCACAGATACGCAGTATTTT. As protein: CASSVGLLTDTQYF. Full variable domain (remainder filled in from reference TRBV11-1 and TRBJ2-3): EAEVAQSPRYKITEKSQAVAFWCDPISGHATLYWYRQILGQGPELLVQFQDESVVDDSQLPKDRFSAERLKGVDSTLKIQPAELGDSAMYLCASSVGLLTDTQYFGPGTRLTVL.

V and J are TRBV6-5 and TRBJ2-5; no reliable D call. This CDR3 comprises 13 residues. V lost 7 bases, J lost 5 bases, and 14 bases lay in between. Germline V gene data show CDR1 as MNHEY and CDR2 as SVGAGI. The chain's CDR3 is CASNTHSWETQYF. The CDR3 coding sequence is TGTGCCAGCAATACCCACTCGTGGGAGACCCAGTACTTC.

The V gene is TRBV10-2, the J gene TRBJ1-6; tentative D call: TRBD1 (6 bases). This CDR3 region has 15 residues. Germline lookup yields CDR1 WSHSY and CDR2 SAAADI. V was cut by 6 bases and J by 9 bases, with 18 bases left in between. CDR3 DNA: TGCGCCAGCAGCGTTTCACAGGGAGGTGGTTCACCCCTCCACTTT. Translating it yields CASSVSQGGGSPLHF.

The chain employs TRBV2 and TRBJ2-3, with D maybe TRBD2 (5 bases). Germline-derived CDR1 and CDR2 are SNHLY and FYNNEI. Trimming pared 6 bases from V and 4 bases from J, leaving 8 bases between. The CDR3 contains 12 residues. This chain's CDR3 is CASRGSADTQYF. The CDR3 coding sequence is TGTGCCAGCAGGGGTAGCGCAGATACGCAGTATTTT.